This T cell receptor (beta chain) was observed in a study of PD-1 blockade in classical Hodgkin lymphoma. In the study overall: Intravenous infusions of nivolumab 3 mg/kg reached patients every 2 weeks. Study-level points and caveats: It was among complete responders that baseline diversity resembled that of newly diagnosed patients.

Of note for this clone: Its antigen is unidentified.

Autologous stem cell transplantation was followed by relapse in every patient, and brentuximab vedotin exposure varied. Assay: immunoSEQ multiplex PCR; the TCRdb copy retains only in-frame clones and omits some. This sample yields more than 140,000 clones, of which under 85% are seen a single time; 9.2% belongs to the top ten. This CDR3 contains 16 residues. Between the trimmed V and J ends, which lost 5 bases and 5 bases, there was a span of 21 bases. CDR1 is SEHNR, CDR2 FQNEAQ, per germline (reference sequence). Sequencing used peripheral blood mononuclear cells (PBMCs), obtained before the second cycle of nivolumab. This clonotype was obtained from a human donor with classical Hodgkin lymphoma. This rearrangement joins TRBV7-9 to TRBJ2-5, with D possibly TRBD2 on 7 matching bases. The CDR3 region has the DNA TGTGCCAGCAGCCGTGTCCCCTCGGGGGGCGTGGAGACCCAGTACTTC. Translation gives CASSRVPSGGVETQYF.